This T cell receptor (beta chain) was recovered during a study of cytomegalovirus exposure and HLA in healthy donors. Study at large: Assignment to the Caucasian-associated ancestry cluster applied to more than 75% of the approximately 400 genotyped donors. General study findings and limits: When analyzed later, the rates of TCR association showed variation by HLA locus, with DRB1 the most and HLA-C the fewest.

With 60 Vbeta and 13 Jbeta primers, the PCR was carried out. TCRdb keeps only in-frame clones here, not all; method: immunoSEQ multiplex PCR. The repertoire holds 130,000 or so clones, 77% seen once, with about 4.3% in the top ten. V was cut by 1 base and J by 3 bases, with 10 bases left in between. The germline V gene has CDR1 KGHSH and CDR2 LQKENI. CDR3 length: 14 amino acids. Notes on this clone: The antigen is unknown.

The rearrangement uses TRBV18 and TRBJ2-7; maybe TRBD2 (5 bases). Sequences were obtained from PBMCs. The sequence was obtained from a male donor in good health and CMV-seropositive. The CDR3 DNA reads TGTGCCAGCTCACCACTCCGGACTGTCTACGAGCAGTACTTC. Residues: CASSPLRTVYEQYF.